This TCR beta chain was identified in a study of radiotherapy plus CTLA-4 blockade in lung cancer. Study summary: Disease control reached approximately 31%, with objective responses in 15% to 20%.

People whose metastatic non-small-cell lung cancer was chemo-refractory got focal radiation along with CTLA-4 blockade by ipilimumab. Study outcomes and limitations: Once radiotherapy plus ipilimumab had been given, TCR clones derived from tumor expanded in blood. How blood T cell clones changed early, along with interferon-beta, reportedly forecast response best.

The germline V gene has CDR1 KGHSH and CDR2 LQKENI. CDR3 length: 14 amino acids. The J segment lost 4 bases and the V segment lost 4 bases, leaving 3 bases of the junction unmatched. A few counts support this clone. Its antigen is not identified. Repertoires were generated with immunoSEQ multiplex PCR, while TCRdb's copy carries only in-frame clones and drops some. The repertoire holds 25,000 to 35,000 clones, 65% to 80% seen once, with approximately 7.7% in the top ten. Sequenced material: peripheral blood, taken from a patient treated with radiotherapy plus ipilimumab. The sequence was obtained from a human donor with non-small cell lung cancer who had stable disease on radiotherapy plus ipilimumab. The gene calls are TRBV18 and TRBJ1-4, with 7 bases fitting TRBD1. The CDR3 region has the DNA TGTGCCAGCTCACAACAGGGGATTAATGAAAAACTGTTTTTT. Its translation is CASSQQGINEKLFF.